This T cell receptor beta chain was captured in a study of OX40 agonist ivuxolimab in advanced cancers. Turning to the overall study: Ivuxolimab was an agonistic, fully human IgG2 monoclonal antibody directed against OX40 (CD134), a costimulatory receptor. Intravenous ivuxolimab was administered to patients every 2 weeks at six dose levels: 0.01, 0.1, 0.3, 1.5, 3 and 10 mg/kg. Of the roughly 53 patients in dose escalation, about 20 had hepatocellular carcinoma, some 15 had melanoma, 9 had renal cell carcinoma and 9 had head and neck cancer. In the dose-escalation cohort, 82.7% of patients were male, and the mean age was around 60 years with a range of roughly 23 to 79. Prior anti-PD-1, anti-PD-L1 or anti-CTLA-4 therapy was permitted, and 35% to 40% of dose-escalation patients had received checkpoint inhibitors. Three dose-escalation patients achieved partial responses, one with hepatocellular carcinoma and two with cutaneous melanoma. Peripheral TCRbeta sequencing aimed to test whether ivuxolimab altered TCR sequence diversity and caused clonal T-cell expansion. The paper describes the monotherapy dose-escalation part (N ≈ 49 patients) of the phase I trial of ivuxolimab. Results and caveats for the whole study, not just this receptor: After ivuxolimab, CD8+ T cells had more expanded clones than CD4+ T cells on average. At doses from 0.1 to 3.0 mg/kg, clonal expansion was seen in both CD4+ and CD8+ blood T cells between baseline and week 6. In the 0.1-3.0 mg/kg groups, partial responders had among the lowest normalized peripheral clonal expansion, particularly in CD8+ T cells. Low levels of normalized T-cell clonal expansion were also seen in some patients who did not respond. Antigen specificity was not determined for the clonally expanded peripheral T cells.

Clipping removes 10 bases from V and 3 bases from J, with 3 as the unmatched junction base count. The CDR3 runs 12 residues from the cysteine to the phenylalanine. The kept DNA is CDR3 alone, 36 bases in frame from the first base. CDR1 and CDR2, per the germline V gene (reference sequence), are LNHDA and SQIVND. Genomic DNA was isolated from the sorted cells so that the TCRbeta CDR3 region could be sequenced. TCRbeta CDR3 regions were sequenced using the immunoSEQ Assay. TCRdb carries this immuneACCESS record with in-frame sequences only. Its versions omit some clonotypes, under half of them owing to an unresolved V gene in the studies checked, with the rest unexplained. The table for this sample lists 30,000 to 40,000 clones; roughly 80% of them were counted only once. Over 2.5% of the sample rests with the top ten. The trial excluded patients who had a history of autoimmune disease or were on systemic immunosuppression. Peripheral blood for TCR sequencing was drawn from every dose cohort at baseline, at cycle 4 day 1 and at cycle 7 day 1. Samples were obtained from an open-label, multicenter, first-in-human phase I dose-escalation trial of ivuxolimab. Adults with locally advanced or metastatic head and neck squamous cell, hepatocellular, melanoma or renal cell carcinoma were enrolled in the trial. Before TCR sequencing, CD4+ and CD8+ T cells were separately sorted from peripheral blood.

As concerns this clone: This receptor's antigen is unknown. No quality values exist for individual bases; no much larger clone is one base distant.

This clonotype was obtained from an adult with an advanced solid tumor such as melanoma, head and neck, liver or kidney cancer. Recombination joined TRBV19 with TRBJ2-7, with 10 junctional bases fitting TRBD1. Specimen: CD4+ or CD8+ T cells sorted from blood, collected in a trial of the OX40 agonist ivuxolimab. The CDR3 loop reads CATRTGGYEQYF. Read as DNA, the sequence is TGTGCCACCAGGACAGGGGGCTACGAGCAGTACTTC.